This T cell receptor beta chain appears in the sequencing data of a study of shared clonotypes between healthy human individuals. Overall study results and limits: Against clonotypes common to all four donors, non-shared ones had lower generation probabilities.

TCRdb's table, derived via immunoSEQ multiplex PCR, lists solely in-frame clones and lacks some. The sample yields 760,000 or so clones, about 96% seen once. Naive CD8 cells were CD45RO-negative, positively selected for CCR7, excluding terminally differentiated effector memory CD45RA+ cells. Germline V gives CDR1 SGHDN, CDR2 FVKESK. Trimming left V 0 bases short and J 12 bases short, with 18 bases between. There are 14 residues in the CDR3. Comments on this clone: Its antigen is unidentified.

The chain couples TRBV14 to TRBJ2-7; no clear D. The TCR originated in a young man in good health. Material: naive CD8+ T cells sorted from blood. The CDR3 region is CASSQESVGLEVYF. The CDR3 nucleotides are TGTGCCAGCAGCCAAGAGTCAGTGGGCCTTGAAGTGTACTTC.